A single sample gave rise to the 8 T cell receptor beta chains below, sequenced in a study of CD8+ T cells in alopecia areata (dated by TCRdb to about 2018). The time point tag for this specimen amounts to: baseline before oral tofacitinib. Receptor libraries were prepared by the immunoSEQ multiplex PCR assay. RNA was extracted from all samples and reverse transcribed into cDNA as template for TCR sequencing. In its TCRdb copy, this immuneACCESS table keeps in-frame sequences only and misses some clones. Where compared with another copy, unresolved V genes explain less than half of these, and the others have no known cause. The sample profile shows under 250,000 clones; about 60% of them were found once. Approximately 0.45% of the sample is in the top ten clones. Material: CD4+ T cells sorted from blood, obtained at week 0. These receptors all come from a human donor with alopecia areata.

This rearrangement joins TRBV5-6 to TRBJ2-7; 7 bases match TRBD1. Germline lookup yields CDR1 SGHDT and CDR2 YYEEEE. This CDR3 has 14 amino acids. V shed 0 bases, J shed 5 bases, and the junction held 5 bases outside the gene matches. CDR3 amino acids: CASSLGQGAHEQYF. The CDR3 coding sequence is TGTGCCAGCAGCTTGGGACAGGGTGCACACGAGCAGTACTTC.

V usage is TRBV30 and J usage is TRBJ2-1, with 8 bases lining up with TRBD1. Germline V CDR1 and CDR2: GTSNPN, SVGIG (reference sequence). V trimming: 2 bases; J trimming: 6 bases; junction bases outside the gene matches: 6. This CDR3 has 14 residues. The CDR3 here is CAWSSETGVNEQFF. Here the CDR3 DNA reads TGTGCCTGGAGTTCAGAGACAGGGGTCAATGAGCAGTTCTTC.

This clone has just a few counts. The chain employs TRBV29-1 and TRBJ1-2; D not resolved. CDR1 SQVTM and CDR2 ANQGSEA come from the germline V gene. The CDR3 has 15 amino acids. Between the trimmed V and J ends, which lost 0 bases and 2 bases, there was a span of 13 bases. CDR3 loop: CSVEEHGVTNYGYTF. CDR3 nucleotide sequence: TGCAGCGTTGAAGAACACGGAGTAACCAACTATGGCTACACCTTC.

This chain joins TRBV4-1 and TRBJ2-2; D is unclear. The germline V and J ends were trimmed by 3 bases and 4 bases, with 3 bases remaining between them. In germline, CDR1 is MGHRA, CDR2 YSYEKL. The CDR3 totals 12 residues. DNA of the CDR3: TGCGCCAGCAGCCACACCACCGGGGAGCTGTTTTTT. Translation gives CASSHTTGELFF.

This chain uses TRBV7-9 with TRBJ2-3; 7 bases fit TRBD2. This CDR3 has 14 amino acids. V shed 1 base, J shed 5 bases, and the junction held 3 bases outside the gene matches. Germline V CDR1 and CDR2: SEHNR, FQNEAQ (reference sequence). The CDR3 here is CASSLGLAEDTQYF. The CDR3 DNA reads as TGTGCCAGCAGCTTAGGACTAGCAGAAGATACGCAGTATTTT.

In nucleotides, the CDR3 is TGTGCCACCAGCAGCACTACAGGGGGCGATGGCTACACCTTC. Translation: CATSSTTGGDGYTF. The V and J genes are TRBV15 and TRBJ1-2, with 9 nucleotides matching TRBD1. The V gene's germline CDR1 is LNHNV and CDR2 YYDKDF (reference sequence). This CDR3 is 14 amino acids long. Trimming at V came to 3 bases and at J to 6 bases, leaving 5 bases not matched to a gene.

This rearrangement joins TRBV6-1 to TRBJ2-7; D gene uncertain. This CDR3 comprises 14 residues. Trimming removed 6 bases from V and 4 bases from J, with 16 bases in between. Germline assignment: CDR1 MNHNS and CDR2 SASEGT. In nucleotides, the CDR3 is TGTGCCAGCAGGAGACCGACCTTCAGGTACGAGCAGTACTTC. Its protein is CASRRPTFRYEQYF.

The J gene is TRBJ2-7, the V gene TRBV5-1; D possibly corresponds to TRBD1 (5 bases). CDR3 size: 14 residues. The germline gives CDR1 SGHRS, CDR2 YFSETQ. V was cut by 0 bases and J by 4 bases, with 11 bases left in between. This CDR3 reads CASSLAQGLYEQYF. CDR3 nucleotides: TGCGCCAGCAGCTTGGCCCAGGGTCTATACGAGCAGTACTTC.